These T cell receptor beta chains were read from a single sample in a study of cytomegalovirus exposure and HLA in healthy donors. Profiling relied on immunoSEQ multiplex PCR, and the TCRdb table lists in-frame clones only, not all of them. This table holds about 93,000 clones, roughly 79% found once. Material: PBMCs. The origin of the receptors is a young man in good health and CMV-seronegative. Both conserved end residues are part of each CDR3. The D gene is left open where the match is weak. The listing skips clone size in some rows; elsewhere it reads once, few, many or a size class.

TRBJ2-2 NA TRBV5-1 NA TGCGCCAGCAGCTTGAGGGGACTCTCAACTAACACCGGGGAGCTGTTTTTT CASSLRGLSTNTGELFF
TRBJ1-5 NA TRBV5-5 TRBD1 TGTGCCAGCAGCTTGGTGCTAACAGGGGGAGTACAGCCCCAGCATTTT CASSLVLTGGVQPQHF
TRBJ2-1 NA TRBV15 NA TGTGCCACCAGCAGAGGCAGTGGGGGAGCGGGGACATACAATGAGCAGTTCTTC CATSRGSGGAGTYNEQFF
TRBJ1-1 NA TRBV9 TRBD1 TGTGCCAGCAGCGGGAGACAGGGAACCTTTAACACTGAAGCTTTCTTT CASSGRQGTFNTEAFF
TRBJ1-3 few TRBV4-3 NA TGCGCCAGTTGCGACAGGCCAAACTCTGGAAACACCATATATTTT CASCDRPNSGNTIYF
TRBJ2-2 few TRBV2 NA TGTGCCAGCAGTGTTAAAAGCGCCGGGGAGCTGTTTTTT CASSVKSAGELFF
TRBJ2-5 NA TRBV5-1 TRBD2 TGCGCCAGCAGGCCCGGGACTAGCATAGGGGGGGAGACCCAGTACTTC CASRPGTSIGGETQYF
TRBJ1-1 NA TRBV5-1 NA TGCGCCAGCAGCGTGTCGGGAGGTGAAGCTTTCTTT CASSVSGGEAFF
TRBJ2-1 NA TRBV14 NA TGTGCCAGCAGCCAAGATCTCCTAGCCGTCGATGAGCAGTTCTTC CASSQDLLAVDEQFF
TRBJ1-4 NA TRBV6-6 TRBD1 TGTGCCAGCAGCCGGGACAGGGTGAATGAAAAACTGTTTTTT CASSRDRVNEKLFF
TRBJ1-5 NA TRBV7-2 NA TGTGCCAGCAGCTTAGGAGTAAATCAGCCCCAGCATTTT CASSLGVNQPQHF
TRBJ2-1 NA TRBV5-1 TRBD2 TGCGCCAGCACGACTAGCGGAGTTTACAATGAGCAGTTCTTC CASTTSGVYNEQFF
TRBJ2-7 NA TRBV7-9 NA TGTGCCAGCACCAACCGGGAGCTCCATTCCTACGAGCAGTACTTC CASTNRELHSYEQYF
TRBJ2-3 NA TRBV7-6 NA TGTGCCAGCAGTAGGACAGCCGGCACAGATACGCAGTATTTT CASSRTAGTDTQYF
TRBJ1-1 few TRBV11-3 TRBD1 TGTGCCAGCAGCTTAACAGGGGGAAACACTGAAGCTTTCTTT CASSLTGGNTEAFF
TRBJ1-4 NA TRBV6-6 NA TGTGCCAGCAGCCACAGGGCCTACAATGAAAAACTGTTTTTT CASSHRAYNEKLFF
TRBJ1-1 NA TRBV7-6 NA TGTGCCAGCAGCTACAAAGGGGAGGACACTGAAGCTTTCTTT CASSYKGEDTEAFF
TRBJ2-1 NA TRBV9 NA TGTGCCAGCAGCGTAGAGCGGTGGGCTTACAATGAGCAGTTCTTC CASSVERWAYNEQFF
TRBJ1-1 few TRBV27 TRBD1 TGTGCCAGCATCAAGAGGGGACAGGTCACTGAAGCTTTCTTT CASIKRGQVTEAFF
TRBJ1-3 NA TRBV5-1 NA TGCGCCAGCAGCTTGGTACAGAACTCTGGAAACACCATATATTTT CASSLVQNSGNTIYF
TRBJ2-5 NA TRBV7-9 NA TGTGCCAGCAGCGCTGGGGGGATTTCGGGGGAGACCCAGTACTTC CASSAGGISGETQYF
TRBJ1-5 NA TRBV11-2 TRBD1 TGTGCCAGCAGCTACGGACAGGGACGCCAGCCCCAGCATTTT CASSYGQGRQPQHF
TRBJ2-7 once TRBV18 TRBD1 TGTGCCAGCTCACCGAGACTTCAGGGGGATACCGAGCAGTACTTC CASSPRLQGDTEQYF
TRBJ1-3 once TRBV14 TRBD1 TGTGCCACTCAGAAGGGGGCAGGAGGAAACACCATATATTTT CATQKGAGGNTIYF
TRBJ1-1 NA TRBV6-6 NA TGTGCCAGCAGTTACTCCGTGAACACTGAAGCTTTCTTT CASSYSVNTEAFF
TRBJ1-2 NA TRBV5-1 TRBD1 TGCGCCAGCAGCTCGAAGACAGGGGGCTCGAATGGCTACACCTTC CASSSKTGGSNGYTF
TRBJ1-1 NA TRBV19 TRBD1 TGTGCCAGTAGTATCTTGGACAGGGGGACTGAAGCTTTCTTT CASSILDRGTEAFF
TRBJ2-3 NA TRBV11-3 NA TGTGCCAGCAGCCAGTGGATATCTGGGCAGGGTCCAGATACGCAGTATTTT CASSQWISGQGPDTQYF
TRBJ2-1 NA TRBV15 NA TGTGCCACCAGCAGAGATCTATCCGGTTCCTACAATGAGCAGTTCTTC CATSRDLSGSYNEQFF
TRBJ2-3 NA TRBV6-5 NA TGTGCCAGCAGTTACTCGACGTCCCCAGGGGATACGCAGTATTTT CASSYSTSPGDTQYF
TRBJ1-6 NA TRBV19 TRBD1 TGTGCCAGTAGTCCCGGGACAGGGAATTCACCCCTCCACTTT CASSPGTGNSPLHF
TRBJ2-7 NA TRBV29-1 TRBD2 TGCAGCGTTGATGGGCTAGCGGGGAGCTCCTACGAGCAGTACTTC CSVDGLAGSSYEQYF
TRBJ1-1 NA TRBV6-1 TRBD1 TGTGCCAGCAGTGAAGCGACAGGGCCCTACACTGAAGCTTTCTTT CASSEATGPYTEAFF
TRBJ1-5 few TRBV28 NA TGTGCCAGCACCTTACTGCTGGGGGGAAATCAGCCCCAGCATTTT CASTLLLGGNQPQHF
TRBJ2-3 NA TRBV13 TRBD2 TGTGCCAGCAGCTCTGGACTAGCGGTTAGCACAGATACGCAGTATTTT CASSSGLAVSTDTQYF
TRBJ2-7 NA TRBV23-1 NA TGCGCCAGCAGTCATATTAGCGACCTATTTCGTCGCTTCTGCGAGCAGTACTTC CASSHISDLFRRFCEQYF
TRBJ1-5 few TRBV2 NA TGTGCCAGCAGTGAAAGGGGACTCAATCAGCCCCAGCATTTT CASSERGLNQPQHF
TRBJ1-4 NA TRBV7-9 NA TGTGCCAGCAGCTTAGCAGGAGCGGGGGTCATTGAAAAACTGTTTTTT CASSLAGAGVIEKLFF
TRBJ2-3 NA TRBV6-1 TRBD2 TGTGCCAGCGGGACTAGCGGGGGGGCCGGCGATACGCAGTATTTT CASGTSGGAGDTQYF
TRBJ1-6 NA TRBV6-5 NA TGTGCCAGCAGTTACTCGATGGGCAATTCACCCCTCCACTTT CASSYSMGNSPLHF
TRBJ2-1 NA TRBV11-2 NA TGTGCCAGCAGCTTAGCCGGGAGCGGAGTCTATGAGCAGTTCTTC CASSLAGSGVYEQFF
TRBJ1-4 NA TRBV28 NA TGTGCCAGCACTCGTCAGGGGACCGAAAAACTGTTTTTT CASTRQGTEKLFF
TRBJ1-2 NA TRBV6-6 NA TGTGCCAGCAGATCTAACACCGGAGGTACGGGCTACACCTTC CASRSNTGGTGYTF
TRBJ2-2 once TRBV5-1 NA TGCGCCAGCAGCCAACCCCGAGGCACCGGGGAGCTGTTTTTT CASSQPRGTGELFF
TRBJ2-7 NA TRBV5-1 TRBD2 TGCGCCAGCAGCTGGGGCCCGGGGGGGGACTACGAGCAGTACTTC CASSWGPGGDYEQYF
TRBJ2-1 NA TRBV10-3 TRBD2 TGTGCCATCAGTGAGTCCGGACTAGCGGCCAACAATGAGCAGTTCTTC CAISESGLAANNEQFF
TRBJ2-1 NA TRBV6-1 TRBD2 TGTGCCAGCAGTGCAAGCGGGGGGGCCACCTCCTACAATGAGCAGTTCTTC CASSASGGATSYNEQFF
TRBJ1-5 NA TRBV25-1 NA TGTGCCAGCAGTGACGGGAAACATAAGCCCCAGCATTTT CASSDGKHKPQHF
TRBJ2-2 NA TRBV4-1 TRBD1 TGCGCCAGCAGCCTGAGGACAGGGGGCATTGTCACCGGGGAGCTGTTTTTT CASSLRTGGIVTGELFF
TRBJ2-1 NA TRBV14 TRBD2 TGTGCCAGCAGCCTTATTAGCGGGAGGGAGCAGTTCTTC CASSLISGREQFF
TRBJ2-7 NA TRBV18 TRBD1 TGTGCCAGCTCACTCCAGGGGGCATCGGGCGAGCAGTACTTC CASSLQGASGEQYF
TRBJ1-5 NA TRBV5-6 NA TGTGCCAGCAGCTTAGCTAGCAATCAGCCCCAGCATTTT CASSLASNQPQHF
TRBJ1-4 NA TRBV6-5 NA TGTGCCAGCAGTTACGGTCAGCCAGCGCAGGAAAAACTGTTTTTT CASSYGQPAQEKLFF
TRBJ2-5 NA TRBV7-2 NA TGTGCCAGCAGCTTATCTGACCGCGGAGAGACCCAGTACTTC CASSLSDRGETQYF
TRBJ1-2 few TRBV4-1 NA TGCGCCAGCAGCCAAGATTCCAGAGGGTGGGGACACAGCTACACCTTC CASSQDSRGWGHSYTF
TRBJ2-3 NA TRBV2 NA TGTGCCAGCAGGGAACTGTACGGTACGCAGTATTTT CASRELYGTQYF
TRBJ2-1 NA TRBV9 TRBD1 TGTGCCAGCAGCGCCTCCGGGACAGTTACTAATGAGCAGTTCTTC CASSASGTVTNEQFF
TRBJ2-2 NA TRBV18 NA TGTGCCAGCTCAAGGGAGGACGGGGAGCTGTTTTTT CASSREDGELFF
TRBJ2-5 NA TRBV7-9 NA TGTGCCAGCAGCTTTGGGGGGTTACAAGAGACCCAGTACTTC CASSFGGLQETQYF